This TCR beta chain originates from a study of cytomegalovirus exposure and HLA in healthy donors (TCRdb year 2017). Study-wide context: According to an earlier analysis of 587 of the donors, some 170 million T cells yielded 120 million or so unique TCR beta sequences and about 300 Gb of sequence data. Among the roughly 390 genotyped donors, approximately 81% belonged to the genetic ancestry cluster associated with self-reported Caucasian donors. On average, approximately 250,000 unique TCR beta nucleotide sequences were sequenced per donor among 398 genotyped donors of the cohort, with roughly 18% of those sequences being non-productive. To predict cytomegalovirus infection status, the study brought together high-throughput TCR immunosequencing, statistical association of individual TCRs with disease status, and machine learning. An earlier analysis of 587 of the donors used high-throughput TCR beta sequencing to judge whether each TCR beta V gene segment behaved as functional or pseudogenic. Genome-wide SNP genotypes for about three fifths of the roughly 670 donors were used in a later genetic analysis, which treated that subset as a discovery cohort. The study profiled the T cell repertoires of hundreds of subjects by immunosequencing and related them to cytomegalovirus serostatus. A later analysis re-analyzed previously published TCR beta repertoires from 550 to 700 donors and added high-resolution HLA genotyping to study TCR occurrence patterns. Both class I and class II loci were covered by HLA typing, at four-digit resolution. In addition to the first cohort of approximately 670 subjects, a separate validation cohort of approximately 130 different subjects was used. Alongside the repertoire data, information on donor age, sex, ethnicity and CMV serostatus was compiled. Roughly 300 gigabases of sequencing data and approximately 91 million unique TCR sequences made up an early release that covered 500 to 700 HLA-typed donors. Roughly 5 DR-DQ haplotypes were handled as single units for association and clustering, since linkage in the cohort was strong. Every repertoire in the discovery cohort had been generated on one and the same sequencing platform. Rather than drawing on any new phenotypic data, the later analysis identified candidate immune exposures from TCR beta sequences and the way those sequences occurred across donors. The study was designed to test whether signatures of past pathogen exposure could be identified by cataloging public T cell receptors. The number of typed donors differed by locus: about 629-630 for A, B, C, DRB1 and DQB1; approximately 540 for DQA1; roughly 600 for DPA1; and some 430 for DPB1. General conclusions and limits of the study: Most TCR sequences were seen in very few donors, while some public TCRs were found in many individuals. Because counts were too low, roughly 18 rarely observed V segments, including chromosome 9 orphons, were left out of the earlier analysis of some 600 of the donors. An earlier analysis of several hundred of the donors showed that most TCR beta V segments appeared in productive rearrangements either about 90% or about 30% of the time, which broadly matched IMGT annotations. In vitro tests confirmed that a few of the cytomegalovirus-associated TCR beta chains recognize cytomegalovirus antigens. In a later genetic analysis, fewer N-insertions in productive TCRs were reported among donors in an Asian-associated ancestry cluster than the roughly 700-donor mean. A group of highly shared sequence variants was considered likely to be a technical artifact of the sequencing pipeline. When HLA alleles, especially DR and DQ, strongly co-occurred, TCR associations were difficult to assign to individual alleles. Cytomegalovirus status was reported to be diagnosed by the classifier with high specificity and sensitivity in both the original and validation cohorts. It was suggested by the authors that the approach could potentially be generalized to other disease states and immunological phenotypes. Sequencing depth was assumed to be roughly uniform across donors in the presence/absence analyses, though that assumption may not hold. A later analysis found that HLA-associated TCR beta chains were more clonally expanded and had lower generation probabilities than equally common non-associated chains. A further reported finding was that TCR beta sequences accurately predicted the HLA-A and HLA-B alleles for most subjects in the first cohort. Some IMGT-functional V segments, including TRBV6-2 and TRBV6-3, could not be told apart with the 87-base-pair reads, so those segments were excluded. At a false discovery rate of 0.05, a later analysis linked under 20,000 TCR beta sequences to specific HLA alleles. Linkage disequilibrium might explain the correlated functional status among segregating V segments, but an unknown experimental factor could not be excluded. Because HLA typing was unavailable for some donors at each locus, only the typed subset was used in association tests. A later analysis found that most CMV-associated TCR beta chains appeared HLA-restricted, with HLA associations seemingly driven largely by CMV exposure. A later analysis reported that several top co-occurrence clusters appeared linked to parvovirus B19, influenza, CMV and Epstein-Barr virus. For the cohort, immune exposure information was limited to CMV serostatus. A later genetic analysis associated a missense DCLRE1C variant with V-gene and J-gene trimming of TCR beta chains, and an independent cohort replicated the association. The study listed 164 TCR beta chains as associated with cytomegalovirus. Only TCR beta chains were sequenced in this cohort, and the absence of alpha or paired-chain data limited detectable features. In a later analysis, the rate of TCR association differed among HLA loci, with DRB1 alleles having the most associated TCRs and HLA-C alleles having the fewest.

The cohort consisted of some 670 healthy bone marrow donors. At the time of sampling, all cohort members were nominally healthy, though unrecorded immune exposures were likely present. The donor was CMV seronegative and was included in the group of several hundred seronegative cohort members. A peripheral blood sample was collected from each donor, and TCR beta sequencing was performed on peripheral blood mononuclear cells. Genomic DNA was extracted from the blood cell samples with the Qiagen DNeasy Blood Extraction Kit. Regarding this clone: The antigen it recognizes is unknown. One base away there is no much larger clone; base qualities are not given.

V is clipped by 2 bases and J by 0 bases, and the sequence between their germline boundaries is 7 bases long. Reading from cysteine to phenylalanine, the CDR3 counts 14 amino acids. Just CDR3 DNA is preserved here, 42 bases in frame from base 1. The CDR1 and CDR2 encoded by the germline V gene are MGHDK and SYGVNS. The method was the immunoSEQ multiplex PCR assay. For the multiplex PCR, a mixture combining 60 forward primers for TCR Vbeta segments and 13 reverse primers for TCR Jbeta segments was used. Amplification of the CDR3 region of rearranged TCR beta genes was performed with a multiplex PCR assay on genomic DNA. On the Illumina HiSeq System, the amplified TCR beta libraries were sequenced as 87-base-pair reads. In the source study's methods: Across the roughly 600 repertoires, a later analysis counted 80 million or so unique TCR beta chains, 9 million to 14 million of which were shared by at least two donors. To remove PCR and sequencing errors, raw reads were error-corrected and collapsed into unique sequences using a nearest-neighbor algorithm that merged closely related sequences. To assign V, D and J gene segments, CDR3 sequences were aligned to IMGT reference sequences. For a sequence to be retained, at least a six-nucleotide match to both a V gene segment and a J gene segment was required. A rearrangement counted as productive if the CDR3 had no stop codons and remained in frame with V and J, and every other rearrangement counted as non-productive. CDR3 was defined by IMGT convention, running from the second conserved V-encoded cysteine to the conserved J-encoded phenylalanine. The earlier analysis of 500 to 750 of the donors excluded any sequence lacking an unambiguous match to a single V gene segment. In an earlier analysis of a few hundred of the donors, V segments were called functional above 56.7% productive rearrangements and were called segregating when the between-donor standard deviation exceeded 5%. To diagnose cytomegalovirus status from the catalog of TCR beta chain sequences, a statistical classification framework was built. A later analysis assigned V and J genes by comparing TCR nucleotide sequences with IMGT/GENE-DB human TR gene sequences. Using the TCRdist pipeline, a later analysis assigned CDR3 sequences along with most-parsimonious VDJ recombination scenarios. In a later analysis, each TCR beta chain was defined by its CDR3 amino acid sequence together with its V-gene family, and reads lacking a unique V-gene family were excluded. A later analysis removed nearly 600 highly shared, low-generation-probability nucleotide sequences to deal with suspected cross-contamination and a sequencing artifact. In a later analysis, a clonal expansion index for each public chain was calculated from normalized within-repertoire ranks of inferred template counts. Generation probabilities in a later analysis came from a VDJ recombination model fitted to out-of-frame rearrangements, and those results were checked against IGoR. Hypergeometric tests were used in a later analysis to score TCR-TCR, TCR-HLA and TCR-CMV co-occurrence, with a repertoire-size bias correction applied to the TCR pairs. False discovery rates were estimated in a later analysis by permuting HLA or CMV assignments 20 times. In a later analysis, co-occurring TCRs were grouped using DBSCAN, and TCRdist sequence similarity was added for clustering within HLA-allele-positive subsets. Repertoires with fewer than 30,000 or more than 120,000 public chains were left out of co-occurrence clustering, as were about five repertoires with anomalous nucleotide sharing. In its TCRdb copy, this immuneACCESS table keeps in-frame sequences only and misses some clones. Where compared with another copy, unresolved V genes explain less than half of these, and the others have no known cause. V and J calls and clone size follow that table, whereas D and trimming were derived from the DNA. Here the sample has some 130,000 clones; roughly 71% occur a single time. Around 1.3% of the sample rests with the top ten.

The chain is encoded by TRBV25-1 joined to TRBJ2-5; no D gene is confidently identified. Sample: PBMCs. The TCR was taken from a woman between 40 and 50 years old in good health and CMV-seronegative. The CDR3 reads CASSEQTYQETQYF. The DNA sequence is TGTGCCAGCAGTGAACAGACATACCAAGAGACCCAGTACTTC.